Shown below are 27 T cell receptor beta chains from a single sample sequenced in a study of blood T cell repertoires in COVID-19. This table comes from immunoSEQ multiplex PCR, and its TCRdb copy is limited to in-frame clones, with some not included. The table shows hundreds of thousands of clones, with 83% occurring only once. The specimen was peripheral blood. Source of these receptors: a woman aged 25 to 39 with COVID-19, enrolled during active disease.

The CDR3 is CASSQDDRGAEYGYTF. DNA of the CDR3: TGTGCCAGCAGCCAAGACGACAGGGGGGCAGAGTATGGCTACACCTTC. The chain links TRBV3-1 (or the pseudogene TRBV3-2) to TRBJ1-2; 9 nucleotides line up with TRBD1. The V gene end was trimmed by 0 bases and the J gene end by 5 bases; junction bases not matched to a gene: 7. Looked up from germline, CDR1 is LGHDT and CDR2 is YNNKEL (reference sequence). The CDR3 consists of 16 residues.

The chain recombines TRBV19 with TRBJ2-3, with 9 bases matching TRBD2. Trimming took 4 bases from V and 4 from J; bases not matched to a gene: 15. Germline V gene sequence: CDR1 LNHDA, CDR2 SQIVND (reference sequence). The CDR3 totals 18 residues. The CDR3, as DNA: TGTGCCAGTAGTAGGAGCCGAGCGTTAGCGGGGGATGCAGATACGCAGTATTTT. Its protein is CASSRSRALAGDADTQYF.

The rearrangement links TRBV6-4 to TRBJ2-3; a weak D match, TRBD1 (6 bases). The V end was cut by 7 bases, the J end by 12 bases, with 29 bases between. Germline CDR1 reads MRHNA; CDR2 reads SNTAGT. This CDR3 has 16 residues. The chain's CDR3 is CASTDRPPGGRLSQYF. CDR3 coding DNA: TGTGCCAGCACCGACAGGCCACCGGGCGGACGACTCTCCCAGTATTTT.

This chain links TRBV27 with TRBJ2-1; 8 bases line up with TRBD1. V trimming: 4 bases; J trimming: 3 bases; junction bases outside the gene matches: 5. Germline CDR1 MNHEY, CDR2 SMNVEV (reference sequence). CDR3 length equals 15 residues. CDR3 in amino acids: CASSSQGAGYNEQFF. The CDR3 DNA follows: TGTGCCAGCAGTTCTCAGGGGGCAGGCTACAATGAGCAGTTCTTC.

The chain is built from TRBV7-9 and TRBJ1-1, with D tentatively TRBD1 (5 bases). The V gene's germline CDR1 is SEHNR and CDR2 FQNEAQ (reference sequence). This CDR3 is built from 13 residues. V lost 5 bases and J lost 7, with 14 bases in between. This chain's CDR3 is CASSQGDRHEAFF. The CDR3 coding sequence is TGTGCCAGCAGCCAAGGCGACAGACATGAAGCTTTCTTT.

This clone was detected only once. The J gene is TRBJ2-1, the V gene TRBV7-7; TRBD2 aligns across 12 bases. V shed 5 bases and J 8 bases; nucleotides not matched to a gene: 10. Germline V gene lookup returns CDR1 SSHAT and CDR2 FNYEAQ (reference sequence). The CDR3 is 16 residues long. CDR3 sequence: CASSPGLAGTSDEQFF. The CDR3 DNA follows: TGTGCCAGCAGCCCCGGACTAGCGGGAACCTCGGATGAGCAGTTCTTC.

The J gene is TRBJ2-3, the V gene TRBV6-4, with 10 bases aligning to TRBD1. The CDR3 loop spans 17 amino acids. Germline trimming cut 0 bases from V and 5 bases from J; bases unmatched to any gene: 8. From germline, CDR1 is MRHNA and CDR2 SNTAGT. The CDR3 loop is CASSDSVGTGDRDTQYF. The CDR3 DNA sequence: TGTGCCAGCAGTGACTCAGTAGGGACAGGGGATCGAGATACGCAGTATTTT.

The chain is built from TRBV7-7 and TRBJ2-1; D may be TRBD1 (6 bases). Germline values: CDR1 SSHAT, CDR2 FNYEAQ (reference sequence). Deletions cut 1 base from V and 8 bases from J, with 15 bases between. CDR3 size: 15 residues. CDR3 nucleotide sequence: TGTGCCAGCAGCTTAGGGAGTACAGGGTTACATGAGCAGTTCTTC. It yields the protein CASSLGSTGLHEQFF.

The rearrangement joins TRBV19 to TRBJ2-7; 9 bases fit TRBD1. CDR1 is LNHDA, CDR2 SQIVND, per germline (reference sequence). With V trimmed by 5 bases and J by 8 bases, 19 bases remained unmatched. This CDR3 is built from 17 residues. In DNA form, the CDR3 reads TGTGCCAGTAGTGCTTCCTTTGGACAGGGGAACAGGATTAAGCAGTACTTC. As protein: CASSASFGQGNRIKQYF.

CDR3 DNA sequence: TGTGCCATCAGTGACGAGACTAGCGGGAGGTTAGGCGAGCAGTACTTC. It encodes CAISDETSGRLGEQYF. The chain uses TRBV10-3 and TRBJ2-7; 13 nucleotides match TRBD2. Germline CDR1 reads ENHRY; CDR2 reads SYGVKD. Germline trimming cut 3 bases from V and 6 bases from J; bases unmatched to any gene: 8. The CDR3 contains 16 residues.

The rearrangement joins TRBV9 to TRBJ1-2, with a possible D match to TRBD1 (6 bases). V was cut by 4 bases and J by 0 bases, with 16 bases left in between. The V gene's germline CDR1 is SGDLS and CDR2 YYNGEE. The CDR3 has 16 residues. The CDR3 sequence is CASSHPGGGPNYGYTF. The CDR3 coding sequence is TGTGCCAGCAGCCACCCCGGGGGGGGGCCTAACTATGGCTACACCTTC.

The chain is built from TRBV4-1 and TRBJ1-3; 7 bases are shared with TRBD1. Germline-derived CDR1 and CDR2 are MGHRA and YSYEKL. After removal of 4 bases from V and 0 bases from J, the junction contained 9 bases not matched to a gene. This CDR3 spans 17 amino acids. The CDR3: CASSPVPTGSSGNTIYF. The DNA for the CDR3 is TGCGCCAGCAGCCCCGTACCGACAGGGTCCTCTGGAAACACCATATATTTT.

V and J are TRBV6-5 and TRBJ2-1; D not certain. Germline CDR1 MNHEY, CDR2 SVGAGI. V gave up 6 bases and J gave up 5 bases, with 14 bases separating them. The CDR3 contains 14 residues. CDR3 region: CASSLPYPDNEQFF. CDR3 nucleotide sequence: TGTGCCAGCAGCCTCCCCTATCCGGACAATGAGCAGTTCTTC.

J is TRBJ1-2 and V is TRBV7-2; unclear D gene. Germline V gene data show CDR1 as SGHTA and CDR2 as FQGNSA. The CDR3 has 13 amino acids. The V and J ends lost 5 bases and 3 bases respectively, with 10 bases between them. The CDR3 coding sequence is TGTGCCAGCAGCCCAAGCCGCGACTATGGCTACACCTTC. It yields the protein CASSPSRDYGYTF.

This clone was detected once. The CDR3 DNA reads TGCAGCGTTGAGATCAGGACAGGGGGCGGTCAGCCCCAGCATTTT. Translated: CSVEIRTGGGQPQHF. V gene TRBV29-1 combines with J gene TRBJ1-5; 11 bases are shared with TRBD1. This CDR3 has 15 residues. V shed 3 bases and J 6 bases; nucleotides not matched to a gene: 7. Germline-derived CDR1 and CDR2 are SQVTM and ANQGSEA.

The chain uses TRBV18 and TRBJ1-5, with D uncertain. V lost 2 bases and J 5 bases, leaving 13 bases between the germline ends. The CDR3 has 15 residues. Looked up from germline, CDR1 is KGHSH and CDR2 is LQKENI. The CDR3 nucleotides read TGTGCCAGCTCACCAGGAGAAAGGGAGGATCAGCCCCAGCATTTT. Residues: CASSPGEREDQPQHF.

The chain links TRBV29-1 to TRBJ1-2; D is possibly TRBD1 (5 bases). The germline CDR1 and CDR2 sequences are SQVTM and ANQGSEA. The germline V and J ends were trimmed by 2 bases and 7 bases, with 11 bases remaining between them. The length of the CDR3 is 12 residues. The CDR3 DNA is TGCAGCGTTGAACCCAGGGTGGTTGGCTACACCTTC. Protein: CSVEPRVVGYTF.

This rearrangement joins TRBV5-6 to TRBJ2-3, with D uncertain. V was shortened by 2 bases and J by 2 bases, with 9 bases between the two germline ends. Looked up from germline, CDR1 is SGHDT and CDR2 is YYEEEE. The CDR3 extends over 14 amino acids. Here the CDR3 DNA reads TGTGCCAGCAGCTTAGCCTTGAACACAGATACGCAGTATTTT. The encoded protein is CASSLALNTDTQYF.

This chain uses TRBV6-2 or TRBV6-3 with TRBJ2-3, with TRBD2 as a possible D gene (6 bases). In germline, CDR1 is MNHEY, CDR2 SVGEGT. The CDR3 spans 19 residues. V was clipped by 6 bases and J by 2 bases, with 27 bases between them. CDR3 sequence (DNA): TGTGCCAGCAGCCCAACCCCCCCCAGCGGTTGGGGGGTCACAGATACGCAGTATTTT. This encodes CASSPTPPSGWGVTDTQYF.

This chain links TRBV7-3 with TRBJ1-1, with TRBD1 as a possible D gene (6 bases). The V end was cut by 2 bases, the J end by 5 bases, with 12 bases between. In germline, CDR1 is SGHTA, CDR2 FQGTGA. The CDR3 sequence is 14 residues long. CDR3 in DNA: TGTGCCAGCAGCTTACATGGCAGGGGAACTGAAGCTTTCTTT. Its protein product is CASSLHGRGTEAFF.

The rearrangement links TRBV5-1 to TRBJ1-1, with 10 bases matching TRBD1. Germline loops: CDR1 SGHRS, CDR2 YFSETQ. The CDR3 spans 15 residues. The V and J ends lost 4 bases and 6 bases, in that order; junction bases with no gene match: 9. CDR3 DNA sequence: TGCGCCAGCAGCCCCCTGCGACAGGGGGCTTCTGAAGCTTTCTTT. Translated: CASSPLRQGASEAFF.

V is TRBV18 and J is TRBJ2-5, with D uncertain. Germline-derived CDR1 and CDR2 are KGHSH and LQKENI. The CDR3 length is 13 residues. The V end lost 4 bases, the J end lost 5 bases, and 11 bases lay between the germline ends. The CDR3 nucleotides read TGTGCCAGCTCACTAGCCGAACGGGAGACCCAGTACTTC. It codes for CASSLAERETQYF.

The V call is TRBV5-1, the J call TRBJ2-7, with 7 bases that match TRBD2. CDR1 is SGHRS, CDR2 YFSETQ, per germline. The CDR3 length is 15 residues. V gave up 4 bases and J gave up 1 base; unmatched junction bases: 8. The CDR3 coding sequence is TGCGCCAGCAGCGTTGGCGGGGGTAATTCCTACGAGCAGTACTTC. Its protein is CASSVGGGNSYEQYF.

The rearrangement joins TRBV4-3 to TRBJ1-5; D remains unclear. CDR3 size: 15 residues. V was cut by 0 bases and J by 1 base, with 7 bases left in between. From germline, CDR1 is LGHNA and CDR2 YSLEER. CDR3 region: CASSQDWESNQPQHF. As DNA, the CDR3 is TGCGCCAGCAGCCAAGATTGGGAGAGCAATCAGCCCCAGCATTTT.

This clone has just a few counts. This chain links TRBV4-3 with TRBJ1-4; possible D gene TRBD1, 5 bases. The germline V and J ends were trimmed by 0 bases and 5 bases, with 10 bases remaining between them. CDR3 length equals 15 residues. Per the germline V gene, CDR1 is LGHNA and CDR2 is YSLEER. DNA of the CDR3: TGCGCCAGCAGCCAAGAGACAGCGTTCAATGAAAAACTGTTTTTT. It specifies CASSQETAFNEKLFF.

The chain uses TRBV5-5 and TRBJ2-7; 8 positions match TRBD2. The CDR3 sequence is 15 residues long. The V gene's germline CDR1 is SGHKS and CDR2 YYEKEE (reference sequence). V dropped 6 bases and J dropped 0; count of bases not matched to a gene: 8. CDR3 sequence: CASTISGASSYEQYF. As DNA, the CDR3 is TGTGCCAGCACCATTAGCGGGGCTAGCTCCTACGAGCAGTACTTC.

The chain joins TRBV5-4 to TRBJ2-7; 7 nucleotides agree with TRBD2. With 7 bases clipped from V and 5 bases from J, the junction kept 6 bases outside the gene matches. From germline, CDR1 is SGHNT and CDR2 YYREEE (reference sequence). CDR3 size: 12 residues. CDR3 residues: CASGGAGNEQYF. The CDR3 nucleotides are TGTGCCAGCGGGGGAGCGGGGAACGAGCAGTACTTC.